Following are 15 T cell receptor beta chains from one sample sequenced in a study of identical twins. TCRdb fed the 5' RACE reads into MiXCR, producing one record per CDR3 protein. The sample lists 400,000 to 550,000 distinct CDR3 sequences, roughly a quarter occurring once. A further study also used this sample, focusing on T cells expressing NK-cell markers.

The specimen sequenced was CD4+ T cells sorted from blood. The receptors were sampled from a woman between 18 and 29 years old in good health.

The chain joins TRBV20-1 to TRBJ2-3; TRBD2 aligns across 9 bases. The length of the CDR3 is 15 residues. Germline-derived CDR1 and CDR2 are DFQATT and SNEGSKA (reference sequence). The V segment lost 5 bases and the J segment 0 bases; nucleotides outside the gene matches: 6. The CDR3 DNA reads TGCAGTGCTGACGTCACTAGCGGGAGCACAGATACGCAGTATTTT. Residues: CSADVTSGSTDTQYF.

This clonotype has a handful of counts. The genes are TRBV4-2 and TRBJ2-2; D unclear. The length of the CDR3 is 11 residues. V was trimmed by 3 bases and J by 7 bases, leaving 3 bases between them. Germline V gene lookup returns CDR1 LGHNA and CDR2 YNFKEQ. The CDR3 DNA reads TGTGCCAGCAGCCAGGGCGGGGAGCTGTTTTTT. As protein: CASSQGGELFF.

A few counts support this clonotype. V is TRBV7-3 and J is TRBJ2-1; no clear D gene. The CDR3 contains 16 residues. Trimming took off 2 bases at V and 0 bases at J, with 11 bases between the two ends. Germline CDR1 SGHTA, CDR2 FQGTGA. CDR3 nucleotide sequence: TGTGCCAGCAGCTTATCCCCCTTCTCCTCCTACAATGAGCAGTTCTTC. This codes for CASSLSPFSSYNEQFF.

This clonotype has at least ten counts. V usage is TRBV7-2 and J usage is TRBJ2-3; no clear D. V shed 5 bases and J shed 5 bases, with 14 bases lying between them. This CDR3 is built from 14 residues. Germline values: CDR1 SGHTA, CDR2 FQGNSA. The CDR3 spells CASSRTVRKDTQYF. Written as DNA, the CDR3 is TGTGCCAGCAGCCGAACAGTTAGAAAAGATACGCAGTATTTT.

The V call is TRBV7-6, the J call TRBJ1-5; TRBD1 matches 7 bases. From germline, CDR1 is SGHVS and CDR2 FNYEAQ. The CDR3 runs to 15 residues. The junction had 11 bases not matched to a gene; V was cut back by 5 bases and J by 7 bases. CDR3 in amino acids: CASSQGGGHGQPQHF. CDR3 coding DNA: TGTGCCAGCAGCCAGGGGGGGGGGCATGGCCAGCCCCAGCATTTT.

A few counts support this clonotype. This rearrangement joins TRBV7-8 to TRBJ2-2, with D possibly called TRBD1 or TRBD2 (5 bases each). V was clipped by 6 bases and J by 7 bases, with 15 bases between them. The CDR3 extends over 14 amino acids. The germline V gene has CDR1 SGHVS and CDR2 FQNEAQ. The CDR3 nucleotides are TGTGCCAGCAGTTCACCCAGGGACGGCGGGGAGCTGTTTTTT. Encoded protein: CASSSPRDGGELFF.

Comments on this clonotype: At one boundary the junction diverges from the germline segment, which might be a read error. This chain connects TRBV10-3 to TRBJ1-2, with 10 nucleotides matching TRBD1. The CDR3 consists of 15 residues. Germline V gene data show CDR1 as ENHRY and CDR2 as SYGVKD. CDR3 DNA sequence: TGTGCCATCAGTGAGTCCGGACAGGGGGAGAATGGGTACACCTTC. Translated, it gives CAISESGQGENGYTF.

J is TRBJ2-5 and V is TRBV6-2 or TRBV6-3, with no clear D. The V gene's germline CDR1 is MNHEY and CDR2 SVGEGT. This CDR3 comprises 10 residues. With 9 bases removed from V and 3 bases from J, the gap between germline ends came to 5 bases. The CDR3 DNA reads TGTGCCAGGGCAAAAGAGACCCAGTACTTC. Translating gives CARAKETQYF.

This CDR3 reads CASSLRGGVEGYTF. CDR3 bases: TGTGCCAGCAGCTTACGGGGGGGCGTAGAGGGCTACACCTTC. This chain joins TRBV7-2 and TRBJ1-2; tentative D call: TRBD1 (6 bases). Between the trimmed V and J ends, which lost 2 bases and 8 bases, there was a span of 15 bases. The CDR3 consists of 14 residues. CDR1 is SGHTA and CDR2 is FQGNSA in the germline V gene. Full variable domain (rest looked up from reference TRBV7-2 and TRBJ1-2): GAGVSQSPSNKVTEKGKDVELRCDPISGHTALYWYRQSLGQGLEFLIYFQGNSAPDKSGLPSDRFSAERTGGSVSTLTIQRTQQEDSAVYLCASSLRGGVEGYTFGSGTRLTVV.

The chain has TRBV6-1 and TRBJ1-1, with D unclear. The CDR3 loop spans 12 amino acids. V lost 9 bases and J 1 base, leaving 9 bases between the germline ends. Germline CDR1 MNHNS, CDR2 SASEGT. In nucleotides, the CDR3 is TGTGCCAGAGACACCTCGAACACTGAAGCTTTCTTT. It encodes CARDTSNTEAFF.

The V and J genes are TRBV15 and TRBJ2-5, with D tentatively TRBD1 or TRBD2 (5 bases each). Deletions cut 5 bases from V and 4 bases from J, with 20 bases between. This CDR3 is 16 amino acids long. CDR1 is LNHNV and CDR2 is YYDKDF in the germline V gene (reference sequence). CDR3 nucleotide sequence: TGTGCCACCAGCGTAGTGGGGACCTTTAGTGGAGAGACCCAGTACTTC. It specifies CATSVVGTFSGETQYF.

This clonotype occurred a few times. The CDR3 loop reads CASSLGGRYTGELFF. CDR3 in DNA: TGTGCCAGCAGCTTGGGGGGACGGTACACCGGGGAGCTGTTTTTT. This sequence joins TRBV5-6 and TRBJ2-2; D assignment may be TRBD1 or TRBD2 (5 bases each). V lost 0 bases to trimming and J lost 3 bases, with 9 bases between them. CDR1 and CDR2 (germline): SGHDT, YYEEEE. The length of the CDR3 is 15 residues.

There are a few counts of this clonotype. J is TRBJ2-2 and V is TRBV7-2; the D is unclear. CDR3 length equals 12 residues. Trimming pared 5 bases from V and 6 bases from J, leaving 7 bases between. The germline V gene encodes CDR1 SGHTA and CDR2 FQGNSA. The CDR3 loop reads CASSLNAGELFF. The DNA of the CDR3 is TGTGCCAGCAGCCTTAACGCCGGGGAGCTGTTTTTT.

This clonotype has more than one count but fewer than ten. The rearrangement joins TRBV5-6 to TRBJ1-1; D is unresolved. Trimming cost V 0 bases and J 4 bases, with 10 bases left between them. The CDR3 consists of 14 residues. Germline V CDR1 and CDR2: SGHDT, YYEEEE. The CDR3 protein is CASSLEGWGTEAFF. CDR3 bases: TGTGCCAGCAGCTTGGAAGGGTGGGGCACTGAAGCTTTCTTT.

The CDR3 loop reads CASSSGGSANEKLFF. The CDR3 coding sequence is TGTGCCAGCAGTTCAGGGGGGTCGGCTAATGAAAAACTGTTTTTT. This chain links TRBV6-2 or TRBV6-3 with TRBJ1-4; TRBD1 aligns across 7 bases. From germline, CDR1 is MNHEY and CDR2 SVGEGT. V lost 4 bases and J lost 3; bases outside the gene matches: 5. This CDR3 has 15 residues.